The rows below give T cell receptor beta chains drawn from one sample of a study of spatial heterogeneity in lung cancer. TCRdb ran MiXCR on the 5' RACE reads and lists one entry per CDR3 protein. Seen here are about 70,000 distinct CDR3 sequences, less than 9.5% observed once, and the top ten hold 1.5% to 2%. This sample comprised PBMCs, obtained at follow-up. These receptors all come from a female donor with early-stage non-small cell lung cancer. The conserved cysteine and the conserved F or W are not part of the CDR3 here. Fields, in order: V gene, J gene, CDR3 protein.

>TRBV20-1|TRBJ2-2
SARDRTANTGELF
>TRBV7-9|TRBJ2-3
ASSSNRGYSTDTQY
>TRBV19|TRBJ1-5
ASSITGHGNQPQH
>TRBV5-1|TRBJ2-7
ASRGQGALDEQY
>TRBV7-9|TRBJ2-3
ASSSLDTQY
>TRBV29-1|TRBJ1-1
SVAAPVGTEAF
>TRBV9|TRBJ2-1
ASSFGGTPDEQF
>TRBV24-1|TRBJ2-1
ATSRQGNEQF
>TRBV5-6|TRBJ1-5
ASSLAVRSWQPQH
>TRBV11-2|TRBJ1-1
ASSKTGVTEAF
>TRBV5-5|TRBJ2-4
ASSLANRGGNIQY
>TRBV5-1|TRBJ2-1
ASSLDTSGNEQF
>TRBV7-3|TRBJ2-3
ASSLGTSGRAWTDTQY
>TRBV29-1|TRBJ1-4
SVAHGQGANEKLF
>TRBV7-6|TRBJ2-5
ASSPTAQETQY
>TRBV28|TRBJ1-5
ASSRGDRDHQPQH
>TRBV6-5|TRBJ2-3
ASSRRTGINTQY
>TRBV20-1|TRBJ1-4
SVPRAGGEKLF
>TRBV25-1|TRBJ1-5
ASSEYSQQPQH
>TRBV19|TRBJ2-2
ASSIPDRVSTGELF
>TRBV7-9|TRBJ2-7
ASVGGSYEQY
>TRBV5-5|TRBJ2-2
ASIHPGGANTGELF
>TRBV19|TRBJ2-7
ASSASGRPTYEQY
>TRBV20-1|TRBJ1-1
SARARRDRGTEAF
>TRBV7-2|TRBJ2-1
ASSLSLASYNEQF
>TRBV5-1|TRBJ1-2
ASSPGQGNYGYT
>TRBV7-9|TRBJ2-7
ASSLVPATPYEQY
>TRBV13|TRBJ2-1
ASSLDSVNEQF
>TRBV3-1|TRBJ2-2
ASSQEYVGELF
>TRBV5-1|TRBJ1-1
ASDTGGGTEAF
>TRBV7-9|TRBJ1-2
ASSFWEGGGYT
>TRBV9|TRBJ1-5
ASSANSYNQPQH